These T cell receptor beta chains were read from a single sample in a study of shared clonotypes between healthy human individuals. TCRdb keeps only in-frame clones here, not all; method: immunoSEQ multiplex PCR. The sample has over a million clones, more than 75% seen once. Sequencing was performed on memory CD4+ T cells from PBMCs. These receptors all come from a man younger than 35 in good health. Some clones in this sample may be carry-over from other donors' samples. The CDR3 runs from the conserved cysteine through the conserved F or W. Each record gives: V gene, clone size, D gene, J gene, CDR3 DNA, CDR3 protein. D genes are given only for firm matches. A clone size is listed for some rows: how often the clone was seen (once, few, many), or a class if it is expanded.

v_call: TRBV5-4
clone_size: NA
d_call: TRBD1
j_call: TRBJ2-1
cdr3_nt: TGTGCCAGCAGCTCAGGGACAGGGAATGAGCAGTTCTTC
cdr3_aa: CASSSGTGNEQFF

v_call: TRBV6-5
clone_size: once
d_call: NA
j_call: TRBJ2-6
cdr3_nt: TGTGCCACCCTTCTCTCTGGGGCCAACGTCCTGACTTTC
cdr3_aa: CATLLSGANVLTF

v_call: TRBV29-1
clone_size: NA
d_call: NA
j_call: TRBJ2-1
cdr3_nt: TGCAGCGTTGAAGGACGGCGCTTTTACAATGAGCAGTTCTTC
cdr3_aa: CSVEGRRFYNEQFF

v_call: TRBV6-6
clone_size: NA
d_call: TRBD1
j_call: TRBJ2-1
cdr3_nt: TGTGCCAGCAGACTTACAGGGACAGAACCCTACAATGAGCAGTTCTTC
cdr3_aa: CASRLTGTEPYNEQFF

v_call: TRBV9
clone_size: NA
d_call: NA
j_call: TRBJ2-6
cdr3_nt: TGTGCCAGCAGCGTAGGGGGGAACGGGGCCAACGTCCTGACTTTC
cdr3_aa: CASSVGGNGANVLTF

v_call: TRBV29-1
clone_size: NA
d_call: NA
j_call: TRBJ1-5
cdr3_nt: TGCAGCGTTGAGTGTTCTAAGGGGCGCCTGAAGGGAGCCCAGCATTTT
cdr3_aa: CSVECSKGRLKGAQHF

v_call: TRBV5-1
clone_size: NA
d_call: TRBD2
j_call: TRBJ2-7
cdr3_nt: TGCGCCAGCAGCTTAACCGGGACTAGCGGGAGGGCCGACGAGCAGTACTTC
cdr3_aa: CASSLTGTSGRADEQYF

v_call: TRBV28
clone_size: NA
d_call: NA
j_call: TRBJ2-6
cdr3_nt: TGTGCCAGCAGACGGACGGGGGTGACTGGGGCCAACGTCCTGACTTTC
cdr3_aa: CASRRTGVTGANVLTF

v_call: TRBV21-1
clone_size: NA
d_call: NA
j_call: TRBJ1-1
cdr3_nt: TGTGCCAGCGGGGGGACAGGGAATACTGAAGCTTTCTTT
cdr3_aa: CASGGTGNTEAFF

v_call: TRBV5-6
clone_size: NA
d_call: NA
j_call: TRBJ2-5
cdr3_nt: TGTGCCAGCAGCAGCAGGGGAGCCCTTTGGGAGACCCAGTACTTC
cdr3_aa: CASSSRGALWETQYF

v_call: TRBV28
clone_size: NA
d_call: TRBD1
j_call: TRBJ1-2
cdr3_nt: TGTGCCAGCAGTTTGGTGGGACAGGGGTATAGCTACACCTTC
cdr3_aa: CASSLVGQGYSYTF

v_call: TRBV4-2
clone_size: few
d_call: NA
j_call: TRBJ2-3
cdr3_nt: TGTGCCAGCAGCCAAGATCTCAGGCCAGATACGCAGTATTTT
cdr3_aa: CASSQDLRPDTQYF

v_call: TRBV28
clone_size: NA
d_call: TRBD1
j_call: TRBJ2-7
cdr3_nt: TGTGCCAGCAGTTCCCCAGAGGCACGACAGGGTCGGTACGAGCAGTACTTC
cdr3_aa: CASSSPEARQGRYEQYF

v_call: TRBV18
clone_size: NA
d_call: TRBD1
j_call: TRBJ2-1
cdr3_nt: TGTGCCAGCTCTCCCGGGACAGGGGACAATGAGCAGTTCTTC
cdr3_aa: CASSPGTGDNEQFF

v_call: TRBV5-1
clone_size: NA
d_call: NA
j_call: TRBJ1-6
cdr3_nt: TGCGCCAGCAGCTGGAGAGGTAGAAGAAGGTCACCCCTCCACTTT
cdr3_aa: CASSWRGRRRSPLHF

v_call: TRBV28
clone_size: once
d_call: NA
j_call: TRBJ2-1
cdr3_nt: TGTGCCAGCAGCCAAGGAAGGAATGAGCAGTTCTTC
cdr3_aa: CASSQGRNEQFF

v_call: TRBV18
clone_size: NA
d_call: NA
j_call: TRBJ1-3
cdr3_nt: TGTGCCAGCTCAACCGGGACGGGGAGCTCTGGAAACACCATATATTTT
cdr3_aa: CASSTGTGSSGNTIYF

v_call: TRBV28
clone_size: NA
d_call: TRBD2
j_call: TRBJ2-5
cdr3_nt: TGTGCCAGCAGTTCAGCCCTAGCGGGAGGTTACGAGACCCAGTACTTC
cdr3_aa: CASSSALAGGYETQYF

v_call: TRBV18
clone_size: NA
d_call: NA
j_call: TRBJ2-3
cdr3_nt: TGTGCCAGCTCAATAAAGGGGGATACGCAGTATTTT
cdr3_aa: CASSIKGDTQYF

v_call: TRBV18
clone_size: few
d_call: NA
j_call: TRBJ1-6
cdr3_nt: TGTGCCAGCTCACTACCTGGGTCACCCCTCCACTTT
cdr3_aa: CASSLPGSPLHF

v_call: TRBV27
clone_size: many
d_call: TRBD1
j_call: TRBJ1-1
cdr3_nt: TGTGCCAGCAGTTCAGACAGGGCGGACACTGAAGCTTTCTTT
cdr3_aa: CASSSDRADTEAFF

v_call: TRBV28
clone_size: NA
d_call: TRBD2
j_call: TRBJ2-3
cdr3_nt: TGTGCCAGCAGTTTCGGCGGGAGGGGTGCAGATACGCAGTATTTT
cdr3_aa: CASSFGGRGADTQYF

v_call: TRBV18
clone_size: NA
d_call: NA
j_call: TRBJ1-1
cdr3_nt: TGTGCCAGCCTATACAGTATTTCCACTGAAGCTTTCTTT
cdr3_aa: CASLYSISTEAFF

v_call: TRBV30
clone_size: NA
d_call: NA
j_call: TRBJ2-5
cdr3_nt: TGTGCCTGGAGTGTACTTTTACAAGAGACCCAGTACTTC
cdr3_aa: CAWSVLLQETQYF

v_call: TRBV18
clone_size: NA
d_call: TRBD1
j_call: TRBJ1-2
cdr3_nt: TGTGCCAGCTCCTCGTCAGGGGGCTACTATGGCTACACCTTC
cdr3_aa: CASSSSGGYYGYTF

v_call: TRBV4-2
clone_size: NA
d_call: NA
j_call: TRBJ2-3
cdr3_nt: TGTGCCAGCAGCCAAGAACGTGGGGGAGATACGCAGTATTTT
cdr3_aa: CASSQERGGDTQYF

v_call: TRBV5-4
clone_size: NA
d_call: TRBD1
j_call: TRBJ2-1
cdr3_nt: TGTGCCAGCACATCACCTAGGACAGGGGGCTACAATGAGCAGTTCTTC
cdr3_aa: CASTSPRTGGYNEQFF

v_call: TRBV9
clone_size: NA
d_call: TRBD1
j_call: TRBJ1-4
cdr3_nt: TGTGCCAGCAGCGCAGGTTGGGGACAGGGGGCGACTAATGAAAAACTGTTTTTT
cdr3_aa: CASSAGWGQGATNEKLFF

v_call: TRBV29-1
clone_size: NA
d_call: TRBD2
j_call: TRBJ2-2
cdr3_nt: TGCAGCGTCCACGGACTAGCGTCGAACACCGGGGAGCTGTTTTTT
cdr3_aa: CSVHGLASNTGELFF

v_call: TRBV18
clone_size: few
d_call: NA
j_call: TRBJ1-3
cdr3_nt: TGTGCCAGCTCACTTGACGTGAGCTCTGGAAACACCATATATTTT
cdr3_aa: CASSLDVSSGNTIYF

v_call: TRBV6-1
clone_size: NA
d_call: NA
j_call: TRBJ1-5
cdr3_nt: TGTGCCAGCAGTGTATCCCTCGGTTGGGACGCTAGCAATCAGCCCCAGCATTTT
cdr3_aa: CASSVSLGWDASNQPQHF

v_call: TRBV5-8
clone_size: NA
d_call: NA
j_call: TRBJ1-3
cdr3_nt: TGTGCCAGCAGCTTGATGGGGCTCTCTGGAAACACCATATATTTT
cdr3_aa: CASSLMGLSGNTIYF

v_call: TRBV5-1
clone_size: once
d_call: TRBD2
j_call: TRBJ2-5
cdr3_nt: TGCGCCAGCAGCCCACTTCCGGGAGGCCAAGAGACCCAGTACTTC
cdr3_aa: CASSPLPGGQETQYF

v_call: TRBV10-3
clone_size: NA
d_call: TRBD2
j_call: TRBJ2-5
cdr3_nt: TGTGCCACCAGCGGGAGAAGCCTCCAAGAGACCCAGTACTTC
cdr3_aa: CATSGRSLQETQYF

v_call: TRBV19
clone_size: NA
d_call: NA
j_call: TRBJ1-1
cdr3_nt: TGTGCCAGTAGTATTCTGAGAAACACTGAAGCTTTCTTT
cdr3_aa: CASSILRNTEAFF

v_call: TRBV6-1
clone_size: NA
d_call: TRBD1
j_call: TRBJ1-1
cdr3_nt: TGTGCCAGCAGAGCGGGACAGCCCAACACTGAAGCTTTCTTT
cdr3_aa: CASRAGQPNTEAFF

v_call: TRBV28
clone_size: NA
d_call: TRBD1
j_call: TRBJ2-7
cdr3_nt: TGTGCCAGCAGACCCCGGGACAGGAAGCAGTACTTC
cdr3_aa: CASRPRDRKQYF

v_call: TRBV5-1
clone_size: NA
d_call: TRBD2
j_call: TRBJ2-1
cdr3_nt: TGCGCCAGCACCTCCTTAATAGCGGGTTCCTACAATGAGCAGTTCTTC
cdr3_aa: CASTSLIAGSYNEQFF

v_call: TRBV9
clone_size: NA
d_call: TRBD2
j_call: TRBJ2-1
cdr3_nt: TGTGCCAGCAGCGGGACTAGCGACAATGAGCAGTTCTTC
cdr3_aa: CASSGTSDNEQFF

v_call: TRBV4-3
clone_size: NA
d_call: TRBD2
j_call: TRBJ2-3
cdr3_nt: TGCGCCAGCAGCCAAGATCGGGGACTAGCGGGCCGTTACACAGATACGCAGTATTTT
cdr3_aa: CASSQDRGLAGRYTDTQYF

v_call: TRBV4-3
clone_size: once
d_call: NA
j_call: TRBJ2-5
cdr3_nt: TGCGCCAGCAGCCAAGATGGTCGGGGATTGGGGGAGACCCAGTACTTC
cdr3_aa: CASSQDGRGLGETQYF

v_call: TRBV6-1
clone_size: NA
d_call: TRBD1
j_call: TRBJ1-4
cdr3_nt: TGTGCCAGCGGACAAACAGGGGGCTGGGAGGAAAAACTGTTTTTT
cdr3_aa: CASGQTGGWEEKLFF

v_call: TRBV19
clone_size: NA
d_call: NA
j_call: TRBJ1-5
cdr3_nt: TGTGCCAGTACGGGGCAGGGAAGGCAGCCCCAGCATTTT
cdr3_aa: CASTGQGRQPQHF

v_call: TRBV7-2
clone_size: NA
d_call: TRBD2
j_call: TRBJ2-7
cdr3_nt: TGTGCCAGCAGCTTCCTAGCGGGAGCTTACGAGCAGTACTTC
cdr3_aa: CASSFLAGAYEQYF

v_call: TRBV5-1
clone_size: NA
d_call: NA
j_call: TRBJ2-1
cdr3_nt: TGCGCCAGCAGCTTGGCGGGGGAAACCTACAATGAGCAGTTCTTC
cdr3_aa: CASSLAGETYNEQFF

v_call: TRBV11-2
clone_size: NA
d_call: NA
j_call: TRBJ2-3
cdr3_nt: TGTGCCAGCAGCTTAGCAGTCGGGACGGACACAGATACGCAGTATTTT
cdr3_aa: CASSLAVGTDTDTQYF

v_call: TRBV27
clone_size: NA
d_call: TRBD1
j_call: TRBJ2-7
cdr3_nt: TGTGCCAGCAGTTTTGGAAGCAGGGGGCTTTACGAGCAGTACTTC
cdr3_aa: CASSFGSRGLYEQYF

v_call: TRBV2
clone_size: NA
d_call: NA
j_call: TRBJ1-5
cdr3_nt: TGTGCCAGCAGTGAACTAGCGGACAATCAGCCCCAGCATTTT
cdr3_aa: CASSELADNQPQHF

v_call: TRBV4-2
clone_size: NA
d_call: NA
j_call: TRBJ2-7
cdr3_nt: TGTGCCAGCAGCCAAGAGTCAGCGCAGGTATACTACGAGCAGTACTTC
cdr3_aa: CASSQESAQVYYEQYF

v_call: TRBV10-1
clone_size: NA
d_call: NA
j_call: TRBJ1-1
cdr3_nt: TGCGCCAGCAGTGAGCCGTTCGACACTGAAGCTTTCTTT
cdr3_aa: CASSEPFDTEAFF

v_call: TRBV28
clone_size: many
d_call: TRBD1
j_call: TRBJ1-2
cdr3_nt: TGTGCCAGCATCAGTGTGACAGGGGGCGCATTTGGCTACACCTTC
cdr3_aa: CASISVTGGAFGYTF

v_call: TRBV15
clone_size: many
d_call: TRBD2
j_call: TRBJ2-3
cdr3_nt: TGTGCCACCACCAAACCTGGACTAGCGGCAGATACGCAGTATTTT
cdr3_aa: CATTKPGLAADTQYF

v_call: TRBV28
clone_size: NA
d_call: NA
j_call: TRBJ2-1
cdr3_nt: TGTGCCAGCACTAAAGTAGGGGGTGAGCAGTTCTTC
cdr3_aa: CASTKVGGEQFF

v_call: TRBV2
clone_size: NA
d_call: NA
j_call: TRBJ1-4
cdr3_nt: TGTGCCAGCAGTGTTGGCAGGGTATATGAAAAACTGTTTTTT
cdr3_aa: CASSVGRVYEKLFF